The 15 T cell receptor beta chains in this list originate from one sample, sequenced in a study of blood T cell repertoires in COVID-19. Profiled with immunoSEQ multiplex PCR; TCRdb holds only in-frame clones, not every one. Of over 300,000 clones in the sample, approximately 85% were seen once. The sample consisted of peripheral blood. The receptor set was obtained from a human donor in a cohort sampled during active COVID-19.

The chain has TRBV4-1 and TRBJ2-2, with D possibly being TRBD2 (5 bases). Germline V gene lookup returns CDR1 MGHRA and CDR2 YSYEKL. CDR3 length: 16 residues. V lost 3 bases and J 5 bases, leaving 16 bases between the germline ends. The CDR3 sequence is CASSQAGRPPTGELFF. DNA for the CDR3: TGCGCCAGCAGCCAGGCGGGCAGGCCCCCGACCGGGGAGCTGTTTTTT.

The genes are TRBV5-6 and TRBJ2-1; D remains ambiguous. This CDR3 is 13 amino acids long. The V end lost 0 bases, the J end lost 5 bases, and 6 bases lay between the germline ends. Germline V gives CDR1 SGHDT, CDR2 YYEEEE. The DNA of the CDR3 is TGTGCCAGCAGCTTGGTCAGGAACAATGAGCAGTTCTTC. Amino acid sequence: CASSLVRNNEQFF.

V is TRBV6-5 and J is TRBJ2-7; TRBD1 agrees at 8 bases. V shed 2 bases and J 4 bases; nucleotides not matched to a gene: 7. CDR3 length: 15 residues. Germline assignment: CDR1 MNHEY and CDR2 SVGAGI. This chain's CDR3 is CASSYGSQGAYEQYF. CDR3 sequence (DNA): TGTGCCAGCAGTTACGGGAGTCAGGGGGCTTACGAGCAGTACTTC.

The chain employs TRBV7-8 and TRBJ1-3, with D uncertain. The germline V gene encodes CDR1 SGHVS and CDR2 FQNEAQ. Trimming removed 5 bases from V and 0 bases from J, with 11 bases in between. The CDR3 has 15 residues. The CDR3 protein is CASSARPGSGNTIYF. CDR3 nucleotide sequence: TGTGCCAGCAGCGCTAGACCGGGCTCTGGAAACACCATATATTTT.

The rearrangement joins TRBV7-3 to TRBJ2-6; D is ambiguous. Germline CDR1 SGHTA, CDR2 FQGTGA. Deletions cut 6 bases from V and 6 bases from J, with 9 bases between. The CDR3 has 13 residues. In DNA form, the CDR3 reads TGTGCCAGCAGGAGGTCTTTGGCCAACGTCCTGACTTTC. This gives the protein CASRRSLANVLTF.

The chain joins TRBV7-2 to TRBJ1-2, with TRBD1 as a possible D gene (5 bases). The CDR3 runs to 15 residues. Germline CDR1 SGHTA, CDR2 FQGNSA. Deletions cut 2 bases from V and 0 bases from J, with 10 bases between. CDR3 in amino acids: CASSLLQGTNYGYTF. Written as DNA, the CDR3 is TGTGCCAGCAGCTTACTGCAGGGAACTAACTATGGCTACACCTTC.

J is TRBJ2-6 and V is TRBV30; a possible D gene is TRBD1 (6 bases). Germline CDR1 and CDR2: GTSNPN and SVGIG (reference sequence). The CDR3 consists of 16 residues. V lost 1 base and J 2 bases, leaving 12 bases between the germline ends. The CDR3 DNA is TGTGCCTGGAGTGAAGGGGGTACGGCTGGGGCCAACGTCCTGACTTTC. Its protein is CAWSEGGTAGANVLTF.

V gene TRBV24-1 combines with J gene TRBJ1-2; the D gene is possibly TRBD1 (6 bases). The CDR3 consists of 15 residues. Germline CDR1 reads KGHDR; CDR2 reads SFDVKD. V was shortened by 4 bases and J by 7 bases, with 18 bases between the two germline ends. The CDR3 reads CATSDVTGRDLGYTF. CDR3 in DNA: TGTGCCACCAGTGACGTAACAGGGCGCGACCTTGGCTACACCTTC.

The rearrangement links TRBV4-1 to TRBJ2-7; maybe TRBD1 (6 bases). The CDR3 runs to 17 residues. Deletions cut 1 base from V and 2 bases from J, with 18 bases between. CDR1 is MGHRA and CDR2 is YSYEKL in the germline V gene. The chain's CDR3 is CASSQGAGAGDTYEQYF. As DNA, the CDR3 is TGCGCCAGCAGCCAAGGGGCAGGGGCAGGGGACACCTACGAGCAGTACTTC.

The gene calls are TRBV7-9 and TRBJ2-1, with 9 bases lining up with TRBD1. There are 18 residues in the CDR3. Per the germline V gene, CDR1 is SEHNR and CDR2 is FQNEAQ (reference sequence). V shed 5 bases, J shed 6 bases, and the junction held 17 bases outside the gene matches. The CDR3: CASSHNPSGTGSSNEQFF. CDR3 DNA: TGTGCCAGCAGCCACAACCCCTCGGGGACAGGGTCTTCCAATGAGCAGTTCTTC.

This chain links TRBV14 with TRBJ2-3; TRBD1 agrees at 7 bases. Germline CDR1 SGHDN, CDR2 FVKESK. There are 16 residues in the CDR3. V lost 4 bases to trimming and J lost 2 bases; unmatched junction nucleotides: 9. CDR3 sequence reads: CASSPRTGRITDTQYF. Here the CDR3 DNA reads TGTGCCAGCAGCCCTAGGACAGGTCGAATCACAGATACGCAGTATTTT. Drawing the rest from reference TRBV14 and TRBJ2-3, the complete variable domain is EAGVTQFPSHSVIEKGQTVTLRCDPISGHDNLYWYRRVMGKEIKFLLHFVKESKQDESGMPNNRFLAERTGGTYSTLKVQPAELEDSGVYFCASSPRTGRITDTQYFGPGTRLTVL.

V usage is TRBV6-1 and J usage is TRBJ2-5; D perhaps matches TRBD2 (6 bases). The V and J ends lost 2 bases and 8 bases respectively, with 21 bases between them. The CDR3 is 16 residues long. Germline values: CDR1 MNHNS, CDR2 SASEGT. CDR3 DNA sequence: TGTGCCAGCAGTGAACGATGGGGCGGACGGGAGAAAACCCAGTACTTC. It specifies CASSERWGGREKTQYF.

V and J are TRBV12-3 or TRBV12-4 and TRBJ2-1; no clear D. The length of the CDR3 is 12 residues. V shed 6 bases and J shed 7 bases, with 10 bases lying between them. For the CDR3, the DNA is TGTGCCAGCAGCCGAGAGGAAAATGAGCAGTTCTTC. Translating gives CASSREENEQFF.

The V gene is TRBV7-9, the J gene TRBJ1-1; TRBD1 matches at 7 bases. The ends lost 7 bases at V and 5 bases at J; junction bases unmatched: 25. CDR3 length equals 19 residues. CDR1 and CDR2 from the germline V gene are SEHNR and FQNEAQ (reference sequence). In DNA, the CDR3 is TGTGCCAGCACCTACGTAGGGGTAAAAAGACAGGGATCGTGGACTGAAGCTTTCTTT. Encoded protein: CASTYVGVKRQGSWTEAFF.

CDR3: CASSFDNDAQYF. Written as DNA, the CDR3 is TGTGCCAGCAGCTTTGACAATGATGCGCAGTATTTT. V and J are TRBV7-3 and TRBJ2-3, with D hard to call. V lost 3 bases and J lost 10, with 11 bases in between. The V gene's germline CDR1 is SGHTA and CDR2 FQGTGA. The CDR3 extends over 12 amino acids.